This T cell receptor (beta chain) is drawn from a study of shared clonotypes between healthy human individuals. The V gene lost 2 bases and the J gene lost 3 bases, with 20 bases spanning the gap. Germline loops: CDR1 SGHTA, CDR2 FQGNSA. The CDR3 is made up of 18 amino acids. Generated by immunoSEQ multiplex PCR, the TCRdb table keeps only in-frame clones and is missing some. Of some 470,000 clones detected, 76% appear once; the ten largest clones hold approximately 13%. This TCR derives from a woman in her thirties or forties in good health. Some clones in this sample may be carry-over from other donors' samples. The genes are TRBV7-2 and TRBJ1-5; D is possibly TRBD1 (5 bases). The sample consisted of PBMCs. This CDR3 is CASSLTSTAGWSNQPQHF. In nucleotides, the CDR3 is TGTGCCAGCAGCTTAACCTCGACAGCGGGTTGGTCCAATCAGCCCCAGCATTTT.